This T cell receptor beta chain comes out of a study of shared clonotypes between healthy human individuals. Study-wide context: Donor composition was a couple of women and a few men, aged 18 to 49.

Overall study findings and caveats: Relative to memory subsets, naive subsets generally showed larger estimated richness. Generation probability values for non-shared clonotypes were lower than those for clonotypes shared by all four donors.

Germline CDR1 is SGHRS and CDR2 is YFSETQ. This CDR3 spans 15 amino acids. The V gene end was trimmed by 3 bases and the J gene end by 4 bases; junction bases not matched to a gene: 8. Every contributor of samples was a Caucasian grown-up residing in Nashville, Tennessee. This clone has just one count. Its antigen is not identified. Libraries were prepared by immunoSEQ multiplex PCR; TCRdb keeps only in-frame clonotypes and omits some of them. This sample has millions of clones, with 95% found just once. The sequence came from a young man in good health. The chain carries TRBV5-1 and TRBJ2-3; 7 bases match TRBD1. The sample taken for sequencing was naive CD4+ T cells sorted from blood. Subset given: CD45RA+ positively selected. The CDR3 reads CASSSGTADADTQYF. CDR3 nucleotide sequence: TGCGCCAGCAGCTCCGGGACAGCGGATGCAGATACGCAGTATTTT.